This TCR beta chain derives from a study of blood T cell repertoires in COVID-19. This clone was seen only a few times. Produced via immunoSEQ multiplex PCR; TCRdb's table is partial and in-frame only. The table shows about 120,000 clones, with 70% to 80% occurring only once. This CDR3 has 15 residues. V shed 5 bases and J 7 bases; nucleotides not matched to a gene: 12. Germline V gives CDR1 MDHEN, CDR2 SYDVKM. The chain recombines TRBV28 with TRBJ1-1; 8 bases line up with TRBD1. The TCR sequence derives from a woman older than 75 with acute or convalescent COVID-19. The source material was peripheral blood. DNA of the CDR3: TGTGCCAGCAGTCTACTATTCAGGGGGCGAGATGAAGCTTTCTTT. It is translated as CASSLLFRGRDEAFF. Filled out from reference TRBV28 and TRBJ1-1, the complete variable domain reads DVKVTQSSRYLVKRTGEKVFLECVQDMDHENMFWYRQDPGLGLRLIYFSYDVKMKEKGDIPEGYSVSREKKERFSLILESASTNQTSMYLCASSLLFRGRDEAFFGQGTRLTVV.